These 2 T cell receptor beta chains share one sample of origin, sequenced in a study of T cells in Graves' hyperthyroidism and ophthalmopathy. Regions amplified from RNA transcripts were the TCR beta CDR3 regions. With the HTBI primer set, the TCR CDR3 went through a first round of RT-PCR. TCRdb re-derived calls from the multiplex PCR reads in MiXCR, one entry per CDR3 protein. The data hold over 550,000 distinct CDR3 sequences, with 16% observed a single time. Sequences were obtained from blood. The receptors here all came from a woman between 18 and 30 years old with Graves' hyperthyroidism.

In regard to this clonotype: A read error is possible here, since a much larger clone lies one base away. The chain employs TRBV11-2 and TRBJ2-3; 9 nucleotides match TRBD2. This CDR3 spans 17 amino acids. V trimming: 2 bases; J trimming: 4 bases; junction bases outside the gene matches: 10. Per germline, CDR1 SGHAT and CDR2 FQNNGV. CDR3 DNA: TGTGCCAGCAGCTTACGACGACGCGGGGGGGCCGCAGATACGCAGTATTTT. Its translation is CASSLRRRGGAADTQYF.

There are a few counts of this clonotype. CDR3 sequence: CASSLTGRGPPYYEQYF. CDR3 DNA sequence: TGTGCCAGCAGCTTAACGGGGAGGGGGCCGCCCTATTACGAGCAGTACTTC. The rearrangement joins TRBV7-3 to TRBJ2-7, with D possibly called TRBD1 or TRBD2 (7 bases each). Germline assignment: CDR1 SGHTA and CDR2 FQGTGA. V was pared by 0 bases and J by 4 bases, with 19 bases between. This CDR3 spans 17 amino acids.